The source of this T cell receptor (beta chain) is a study of cytomegalovirus exposure and HLA in healthy donors. Looking at the study overall: Previous work identified roughly 120 million unique TCR beta sequences from around 170 million T cells. Study results and caveats: For most TCR sequences rarity was the rule, although some public TCRs occurred in many donors.

A note on this clone: Its antigen is undetermined.

The length of the CDR3 is 17 residues. Vbeta (60) and Jbeta (13) primers were used in the PCR. Clones were read by immunoSEQ multiplex PCR, and TCRdb kept only the in-frame ones, dropping some. The sample includes some 170,000 clones, roughly a tenth of them seen just once. The clonotype comes from a woman aged 25-40 years in good health and CMV-seropositive. This rearrangement joins TRBV1 to TRBJ2-3; the DNA was not compared with TRBD2, the D call given in the table. TRBV1 is shown as a pseudogene. The source material was PBMCs. CDR3 residues: CTSSQDLAGADTDTQYF. CDR3 DNA: TGCACCAGCAGCCAAGACCTAGCGGGTGCAGACACAGATACGCAGTATTTT.